These 11 T cell receptor beta chains came from one sample sequenced in a study of molecular identifiers for immune sequencing clone quantification. TCRdb analysed the PCR reads with MiXCR anew, one entry per CDR3 protein. Of fewer than 350,000 distinct CDR3 sequences listed, roughly 23% were seen once; the top ten hold 0.7% to 0.95%. The sequencing sample was made of naive CD8+ T cells from blood, with Jurkat cell RNA spiked in. The subset is: FACS-sorted CD8+CD4-CCR7+CD45RA+ naive T cells. The receptors stem from a human donor in good health. Some libraries in this study had Jurkat cell RNA spiked in.

This chain links TRBV3-1 with TRBJ1-1, with D possibly being TRBD1 (6 bases). The CDR3 is 15 residues long. Germline V lookup: CDR1 LGHDT, CDR2 YNNKEL (reference sequence). The V and J ends lost 3 bases and 0 bases respectively, with 11 bases between them. CDR3 protein: CASSHFGGLNTEAFF. CDR3 DNA sequence: TGTGCCAGCAGCCATTTTGGGGGCTTGAACACTGAAGCTTTCTTT. The full variable domain, with the rest looked up from reference TRBV3-1 and TRBJ1-1, is DTAVSQTPKYLVTQMGNDKSIKCEQNLGHDTMYWYKQDSKKFLKIMFSYNNKELIINETVPNRFSPKSPDKAHLNLHINSLELGDSAVYFCASSHFGGLNTEAFFGQGTRLTVV.

Ten or more counts support this clonotype. V usage is TRBV7-2 and J usage is TRBJ2-7; D unclear. Germline loops: CDR1 SGHTA, CDR2 FQGNSA. There are 14 residues in the CDR3. V was pared by 1 base and J by 5 bases, with 12 bases between. The CDR3 DNA sequence: TGTGCCAGCAGCTTAGAGCTCGGCAGCCACGAGCAGTACTTC. Protein sequence: CASSLELGSHEQYF.

The sample holds many counts of this clonotype. The chain joins TRBV4-1 to TRBJ1-2, with D hard to call. The CDR3 consists of 14 residues. V was shortened by 4 bases and J by 3 bases, with 12 bases between the two germline ends. The germline gives CDR1 MGHRA, CDR2 YSYEKL. The CDR3 coding sequence is TGCGCCAGCAGCCCAGCCCGTGGGGACTATGGCTACACCTTC. It translates to CASSPARGDYGYTF.

The gene calls are TRBV4-1 and TRBJ1-4, with D unclear. The V end lost 2 bases, the J end lost 3 bases, and 7 bases lay between the germline ends. Germline values: CDR1 MGHRA, CDR2 YSYEKL. The CDR3 loop spans 14 amino acids. The CDR3 coding sequence is TGCGCCAGCAGCCAAAAATCGGCTAATGAAAAACTGTTTTTT. Amino acids: CASSQKSANEKLFF.

This clonotype was seen many times. CDR3 amino acids: CASSLRSANGYEQYF. CDR3 DNA: TGCGCCAGCAGCCTGAGGTCCGCCAATGGCTACGAGCAGTACTTC. The chain combines TRBV4-1 with TRBJ2-7, with D unclear. The CDR3 sequence is 15 residues long. V lost 4 bases, J lost 3 bases, and 16 bases lay in between. The germline V gene has CDR1 MGHRA and CDR2 YSYEKL.

This clonotype has ten or more counts. The chain is built from TRBV5-6 and TRBJ2-3, with 11 bases identical to TRBD1. J was trimmed by 5 bases and V by 5 bases; bases with no gene match: 7. CDR1 is SGHDT and CDR2 is YYEEEE in the germline V gene. The CDR3 covers 15 residues. The CDR3 coding sequence is TGTGCCAGCAGTTGGGACAGGGGGTCTAAAGATACGCAGTATTTT. It codes for CASSWDRGSKDTQYF.

Comment on this clonotype: A single base separates this from a much larger clone, so it may be a read error. The chain uses TRBV5-1 and TRBJ2-1; maybe TRBD2 (6 bases). This CDR3 contains 15 residues. In germline, CDR1 is SGHRS, CDR2 YFSETQ. The CDR3 DNA follows: TGCGCCGGCAGCACATCCCGGCGGGGTTACAATGAGCAGTTCTTC. Translated: CAGSTSRRGYNEQFF.

Remarks on this clonotype: With a much larger clone just one base away, this may be a read error. The chain employs TRBV7-9 and TRBJ1-5; no reliable D call. CDR3 size: 15 residues. CDR1 is SEHNR and CDR2 is FQNEAQ in the germline V gene (reference sequence). This chain's CDR3 is CASSLAVGLAQPQHF. In DNA form, the CDR3 reads TGTGCCAGCAGCCTAGCAGTAGGGCTTGCTCAGCCCCAGCATTTT.

This chain uses TRBV11-2 with TRBJ1-2, with D hard to call. Germline V gene sequence: CDR1 SGHAT, CDR2 FQNNGV. V lost 5 bases, J lost 9 bases, and 16 bases lay in between. CDR3 length: 13 amino acids. The CDR3 nucleotides read TGTGCCAGCAGCGGGCTTACTTTGTATAGCTACACCTTC. Translation: CASSGLTLYSYTF.

The chain has TRBV11-2 and TRBJ2-7; D may correspond to TRBD1 or TRBD2 (5 bases each). The CDR3 totals 16 residues. The germline V and J ends were trimmed by 5 bases and 6 bases, with 23 bases remaining between them. From germline, CDR1 is SGHAT and CDR2 FQNNGV. CDR3 in DNA: TGTGCCAGCAGCCCGCAGATGGGACGCGCGTCTCTCGAGCAGTACTTC. It yields the protein CASSPQMGRASLEQYF.

The chain joins TRBV6-2 or TRBV6-3 to TRBJ2-7; D not certain. Germline V gives CDR1 MNHEY, CDR2 SVGEGT. V was cut by 4 bases and J by 7 bases, with 14 bases left in between. The CDR3 covers 13 residues. CDR3 in amino acids: CASSSRTAWEQYF. Here the CDR3 DNA reads TGTGCCAGCAGTTCCAGGACGGCTTGGGAGCAGTACTTC.